This T cell receptor (beta chain) was captured by sequencing in a study of T-cell memory formation after mild COVID-19. The CDR3 spans 18 residues. After removal of 5 bases from V and 3 bases from J, the junction contained 18 bases not matched to a gene. Per germline, CDR1 SEHNR and CDR2 FQNEAQ (reference sequence). TCRdb reprocessed the 5' RACE reads via MiXCR and lists one record per CDR3 protein. The data contain some 110,000 distinct CDR3 sequences, over 15% of them singletons. Sequencing input: PBMCs or a T cell subset sorted from them (not recorded which). The rearrangement links TRBV7-9 to TRBJ2-7, with 8 positions matching TRBD2. The sequence was obtained from an adult woman who had mild COVID-19 (a few samples of this study predate the infection). Cell type and time point are not known. The CDR3 sequence: CASSTSQGREAANYEQYF. The CDR3 region has the DNA TGTGCCAGCAGCACCTCGCAGGGGCGGGAGGCAGCGAACTACGAGCAGTACTTC.